The 3 T cell receptor beta chains below come from one sample, sequenced in a study of response to subunit inactivated influenza vaccine. TCRdb recomputed calls from the RT-PCR reads with MiXCR, one row per CDR3 protein. The data hold approximately 700,000 distinct CDR3 sequences, with 15% to 19% observed a single time. Sequenced material: PBMCs from blood, taken 12 days after vaccination. The receptors come from a man aged 50 to 59 who received an inactivated influenza vaccine.

The table lists this clonotype with a few counts. The gene calls are TRBV9 and TRBJ2-3; D perhaps matches TRBD1 (6 bases). Germline CDR1 SGDLS, CDR2 YYNGEE. The length of the CDR3 is 17 residues. Trimming left V 3 bases short and J 0 bases short, with 17 bases between. CDR3 coding DNA: TGTGCCAGCAGCGCTCCGCCCAGGGGACCGAGCACAGATACGCAGTATTTT. This encodes CASSAPPRGPSTDTQYF.

The genes are TRBV2 and TRBJ2-5, with D tentatively TRBD2 (5 bases). Germline V gene sequence: CDR1 SNHLY, CDR2 FYNNEI. This CDR3 contains 13 residues. V gave up 7 bases and J gave up 2 bases, with 11 bases separating them. CDR3 in DNA: TGTGCCAGCACTCGAGGGTGGCAAGAGACCCAGTACTTC. Its translation is CASTRGWQETQYF.

This clonotype showed up just a few times. This chain uses TRBV10-3 with TRBJ2-1, with D hard to call. This CDR3 has 13 amino acids. Trimming stripped 6 bases from V and 2 bases from J, with 8 bases between. CDR1 and CDR2 from the germline V gene are ENHRY and SYGVKD. The CDR3 is CAIRADTYNEQFF. The DNA for the CDR3 is TGTGCCATCAGGGCCGACACCTACAATGAGCAGTTCTTC.